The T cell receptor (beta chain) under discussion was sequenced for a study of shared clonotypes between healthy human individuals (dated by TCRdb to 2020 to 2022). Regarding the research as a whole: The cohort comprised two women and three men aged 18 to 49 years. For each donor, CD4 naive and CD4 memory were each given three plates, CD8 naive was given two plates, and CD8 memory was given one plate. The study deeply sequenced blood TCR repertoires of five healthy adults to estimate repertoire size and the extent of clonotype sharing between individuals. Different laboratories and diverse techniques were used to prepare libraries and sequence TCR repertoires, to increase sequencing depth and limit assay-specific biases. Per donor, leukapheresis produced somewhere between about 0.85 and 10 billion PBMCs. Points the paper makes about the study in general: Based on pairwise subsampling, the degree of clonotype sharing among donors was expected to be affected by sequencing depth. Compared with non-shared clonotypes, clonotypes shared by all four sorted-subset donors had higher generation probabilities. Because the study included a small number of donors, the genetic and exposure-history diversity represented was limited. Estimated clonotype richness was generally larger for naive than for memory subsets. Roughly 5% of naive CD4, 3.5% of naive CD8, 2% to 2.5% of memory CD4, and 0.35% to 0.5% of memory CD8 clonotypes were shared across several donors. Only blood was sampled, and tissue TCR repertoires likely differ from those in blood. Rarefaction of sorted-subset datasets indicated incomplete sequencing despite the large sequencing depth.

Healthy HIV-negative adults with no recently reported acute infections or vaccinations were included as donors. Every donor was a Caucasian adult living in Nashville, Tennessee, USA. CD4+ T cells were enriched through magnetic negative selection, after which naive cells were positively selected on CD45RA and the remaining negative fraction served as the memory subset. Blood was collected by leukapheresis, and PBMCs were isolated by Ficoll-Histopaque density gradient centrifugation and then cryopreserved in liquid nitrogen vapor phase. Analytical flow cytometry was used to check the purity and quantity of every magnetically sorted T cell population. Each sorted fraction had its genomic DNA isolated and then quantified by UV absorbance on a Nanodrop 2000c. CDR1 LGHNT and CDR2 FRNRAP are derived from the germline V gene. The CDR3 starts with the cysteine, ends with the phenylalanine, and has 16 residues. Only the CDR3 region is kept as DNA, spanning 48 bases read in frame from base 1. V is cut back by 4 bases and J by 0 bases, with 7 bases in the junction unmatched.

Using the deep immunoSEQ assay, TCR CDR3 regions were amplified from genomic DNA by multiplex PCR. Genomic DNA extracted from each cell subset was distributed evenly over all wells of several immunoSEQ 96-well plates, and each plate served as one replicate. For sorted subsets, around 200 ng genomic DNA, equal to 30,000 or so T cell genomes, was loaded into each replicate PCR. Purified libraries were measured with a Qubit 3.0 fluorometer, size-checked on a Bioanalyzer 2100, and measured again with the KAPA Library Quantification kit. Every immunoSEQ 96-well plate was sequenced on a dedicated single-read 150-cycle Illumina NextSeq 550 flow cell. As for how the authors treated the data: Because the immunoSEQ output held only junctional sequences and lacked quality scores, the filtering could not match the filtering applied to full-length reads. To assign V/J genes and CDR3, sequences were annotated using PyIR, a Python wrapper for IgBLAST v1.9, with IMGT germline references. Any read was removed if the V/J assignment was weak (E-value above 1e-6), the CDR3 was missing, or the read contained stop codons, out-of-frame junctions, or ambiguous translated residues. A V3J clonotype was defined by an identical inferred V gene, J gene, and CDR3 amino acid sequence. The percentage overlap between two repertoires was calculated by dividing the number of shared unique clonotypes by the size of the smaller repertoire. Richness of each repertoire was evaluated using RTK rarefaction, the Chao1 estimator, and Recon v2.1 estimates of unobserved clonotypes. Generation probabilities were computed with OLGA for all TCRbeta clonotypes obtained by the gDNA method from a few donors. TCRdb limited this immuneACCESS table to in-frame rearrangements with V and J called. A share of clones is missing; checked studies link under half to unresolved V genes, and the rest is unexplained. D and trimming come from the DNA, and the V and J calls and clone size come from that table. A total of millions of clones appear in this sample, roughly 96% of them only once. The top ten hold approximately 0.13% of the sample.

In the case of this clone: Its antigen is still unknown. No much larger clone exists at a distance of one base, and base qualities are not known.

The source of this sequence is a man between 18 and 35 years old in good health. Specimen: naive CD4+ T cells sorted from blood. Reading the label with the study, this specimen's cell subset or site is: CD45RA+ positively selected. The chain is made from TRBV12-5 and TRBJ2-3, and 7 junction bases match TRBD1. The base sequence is TGTGCTAGTGGTTCGCAGGGACAGACCAGCACAGATACGCAGTATTTT. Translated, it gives CASGSQGQTSTDTQYF.